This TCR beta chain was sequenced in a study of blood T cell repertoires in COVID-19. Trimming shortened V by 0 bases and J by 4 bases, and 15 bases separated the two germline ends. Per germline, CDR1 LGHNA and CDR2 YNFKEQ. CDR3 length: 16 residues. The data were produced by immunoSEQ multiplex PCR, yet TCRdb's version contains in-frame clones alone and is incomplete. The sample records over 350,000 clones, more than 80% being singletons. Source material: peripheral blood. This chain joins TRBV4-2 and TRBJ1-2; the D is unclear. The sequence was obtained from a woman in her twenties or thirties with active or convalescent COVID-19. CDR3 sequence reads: CASSQESGGFAYGYTF. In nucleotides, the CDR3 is TGTGCCAGCAGCCAAGAGTCCGGAGGGTTTGCCTATGGCTACACCTTC.